A single sample is the source of the 7 T cell receptor beta chains below, sequenced in a study of blood T cell repertoires in COVID-19. Libraries were prepared by immunoSEQ multiplex PCR; TCRdb keeps only in-frame clonotypes and omits some of them. The profile shows fewer than 110,000 clones, approximately 84% of them singletons. Material for sequencing was peripheral blood. These receptors were collected from a human donor in a cohort sampled during active COVID-19.

The chain has TRBV20-1 and TRBJ1-2; the D gene is possibly TRBD1 (6 bases). This CDR3 spans 10 amino acids. The V gene's germline CDR1 is DFQATT and CDR2 SNEGSKA (reference sequence). The V end was cut by 6 bases, the J end by 6 bases, with 8 bases between. The CDR3 DNA sequence: TGCAGTGCGACAGGCGATGGCTACACCTTC. Translation gives CSATGDGYTF.

This clone has more than one count but fewer than ten. Other DNA sequences of this sample code for an identical CDR3. The chain is built from TRBV24-1 and TRBJ1-1; perhaps TRBD1 as D (6 bases). The V end was cut by 7 bases, the J end by 0 bases, with 8 bases between. Germline CDR1 KGHDR, CDR2 SFDVKD. This CDR3 spans 13 amino acids. CDR3 sequence: CATRGAVNTEAFF. In nucleotides, the CDR3 is TGTGCCACCAGGGGGGCGGTGAACACTGAAGCTTTCTTT.

The chain has TRBV4-2 and TRBJ2-1; TRBD2 matches at 8 bases. The CDR3 length is 15 residues. Trimming took 3 bases from V and 6 from J; bases not matched to a gene: 7. Germline CDR1 is LGHNA and CDR2 is YNFKEQ. The CDR3 coding sequence is TGTGCCAGCAGCCATCCGGGACTAGGGATCAATGAGCAGTTCTTC. It is translated as CASSHPGLGINEQFF.

The CDR3 protein is CASSSPPGGYTF. CDR3 coding DNA: TGTGCCAGCAGTTCGCCTCCCGGGGGCTACACCTTC. The chain couples TRBV25-1 to TRBJ1-2; D call uncertain. Per germline, CDR1 MGHDK and CDR2 SYGVNS. The CDR3 is made up of 12 amino acids. V was clipped by 5 bases and J by 8 bases, with 12 bases between them.

The chain is built from TRBV5-1 and TRBJ2-3, with 11 nucleotides matching TRBD2. V lost 4 bases to trimming and J lost 3 bases; unmatched junction nucleotides: 1. Germline CDR1 and CDR2: SGHRS and YFSETQ. There are 14 residues in the CDR3. CDR3 sequence reads: CASSGLAGTDTQYF. In DNA, the CDR3 is TGCGCCAGCAGCGGACTAGCGGGTACAGATACGCAGTATTTT.

CDR3 coding DNA: TGCGCCAGCAGCCAAGATTTGTCGACAGGGGGAAAAGAGACCCAGTACTTC. Its protein is CASSQDLSTGGKETQYF. This chain joins TRBV4-3 and TRBJ2-5, with 9 positions matching TRBD1. The CDR3 consists of 17 residues. V lost 0 bases and J lost 3; bases outside the gene matches: 8. Germline CDR1 LGHNA, CDR2 YSLEER.

The CDR3, as DNA: TGTGCCAGCAGCCGCGTAGATTGGACTGAAGCTTTCTTT. Residues: CASSRVDWTEAFF. The chain is built from TRBV14 and TRBJ1-1; no firm D call. The germline CDR1 and CDR2 sequences are SGHDN and FVKESK. V gave up 4 bases and J gave up 5 bases, with 11 bases separating them. The CDR3 runs to 13 residues.